Only one count was recorded for the clone carrying this T cell receptor (beta chain). The antigen is not known. Naive CD4+ cells were CD45RA-selected; the remaining cells were memory. The sample belongs to a study of shared clonotypes between healthy human individuals. Study-wide points: Memory subsets generally showed smaller estimated richness than naive subsets did.

Germline CDR1 SGHDT, CDR2 YYEEEE. The CDR3 runs to 15 residues. V gave up 5 bases and J gave up 2 bases, with 17 bases separating them. TCRdb's copy holds only in-frame clones and misses some; the assay was immunoSEQ multiplex PCR. This sample has about 2.5 million clones, with 85% to 95% found just once. The chain recombines TRBV5-6 with TRBJ2-7; no clear D gene. The TCR was taken from a man younger than 35 in good health. Some clones in this sample may be carry-over from other donors' samples. The sample was naive CD4+ T cells from PBMCs. Subset in this sample: CD45RA+ positively selected. CDR3 DNA sequence: TGTGCCAGCAGACGCCGGACGGCTGGTCCCTACGAGCAGTACTTC. This sequence encodes CASRRRTAGPYEQYF. Combining the CDR3 with reference TRBV5-6 and TRBJ2-7 gives the whole variable domain DAGVTQSPTHLIKTRGQQVTLRCSPKSGHDTVSWYQQALGQGPQFIFQYYEEEERQRGNFPDRFSGHQFPNYSSELNVNALLLGDSALYLCASRRRTAGPYEQYFGPGTRLTVT.